This T cell receptor beta chain was profiled in a study of blood T cell repertoires in COVID-19. Measured with immunoSEQ multiplex PCR; TCRdb has only the in-frame clones, and not every one. Of more than 200,000 clones in the sample, roughly 84% are singletons; the top ten hold 10%. CDR1 LGHDT and CDR2 YNNKEL come from the germline V gene (reference sequence). Between the trimmed V and J ends, which lost 0 bases and 0 bases, there was a span of 15 bases. The CDR3 loop spans 18 amino acids. This chain uses TRBV3-1 (or the pseudogene TRBV3-2) with TRBJ2-1; D call uncertain. The clonotype originates from a woman older than 75 with COVID-19, enrolled during active disease. The source material was peripheral blood. CDR3 nucleotides: TGTGCCAGCAGCCAAGACAAGAGAGGCGGTTGCTCCTACAATGAGCAGTTCTTC. Translated: CASSQDKRGGCSYNEQFF.